This T cell receptor beta chain was sequenced for a study of blood T cell repertoires in COVID-19. Study-level information: Donors in the United States, Italy and Spain gave samples during acute or convalescent COVID-19. T cells, B-cell-depleted T cells, or PBMCs provided the cDNA or gDNA that served as material.

In germline, CDR1 is SGHVS, CDR2 FQNEAQ. V lost 5 bases and J 7 bases, leaving 9 bases between the germline ends. The CDR3 is made up of 12 amino acids. The authors' processing: Amplification of reference gene primers provided the estimated nucleated cell counts. The data were produced by immunoSEQ multiplex PCR, yet TCRdb's version contains in-frame clones alone and is incomplete. That table is the source of V, J and clone size, and D and trimming were worked out from the DNA. The sample holds approximately 140,000 clones, about 89% seen once. This clonotype was obtained from an elderly man with acute or convalescent COVID-19. Sequencing was performed on peripheral blood. This chain uses TRBV7-8 with TRBJ2-1; D call uncertain. Written as DNA, the CDR3 is TGTGCCAGCAGCCGCCAGCGTAATGAGCAGTTCTTC. Its translation: CASSRQRNEQFF.